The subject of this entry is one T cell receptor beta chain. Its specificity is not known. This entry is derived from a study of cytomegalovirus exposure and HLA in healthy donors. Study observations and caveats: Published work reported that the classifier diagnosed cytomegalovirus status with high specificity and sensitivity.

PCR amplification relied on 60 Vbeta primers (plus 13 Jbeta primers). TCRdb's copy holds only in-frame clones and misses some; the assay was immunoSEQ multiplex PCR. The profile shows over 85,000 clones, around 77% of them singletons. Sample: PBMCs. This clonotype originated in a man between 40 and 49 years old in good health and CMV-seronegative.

The CDR3 here is CASGLVVLGEEANLNYGYTF. The CDR3, as DNA: TGTGCTAGTGGTTTGGTGGTCCTAGGCGAGGAGGCCAATCTAAACTATGGCTACACCTTC. This chain uses TRBV12-5 with TRBJ1-2, with no clear D. Germline V gives CDR1 LGHNT, CDR2 FRNRAP. V shed 0 bases and J shed 2 bases, with 25 bases lying between them. The CDR3 spans 20 residues.